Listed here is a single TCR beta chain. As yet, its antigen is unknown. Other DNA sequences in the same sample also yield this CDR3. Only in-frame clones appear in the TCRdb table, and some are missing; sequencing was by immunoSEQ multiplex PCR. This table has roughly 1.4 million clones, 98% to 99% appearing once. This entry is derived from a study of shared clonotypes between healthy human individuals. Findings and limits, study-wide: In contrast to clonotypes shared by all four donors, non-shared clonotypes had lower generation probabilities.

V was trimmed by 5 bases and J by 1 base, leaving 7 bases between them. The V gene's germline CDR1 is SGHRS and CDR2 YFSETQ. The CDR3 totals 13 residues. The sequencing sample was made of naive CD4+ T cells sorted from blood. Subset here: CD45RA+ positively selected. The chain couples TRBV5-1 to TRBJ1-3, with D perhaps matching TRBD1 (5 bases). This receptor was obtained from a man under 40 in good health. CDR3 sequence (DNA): TGCGCCAGCAGGCAGGGATCTGGAAACACCATATATTTT. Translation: CASRQGSGNTIYF.